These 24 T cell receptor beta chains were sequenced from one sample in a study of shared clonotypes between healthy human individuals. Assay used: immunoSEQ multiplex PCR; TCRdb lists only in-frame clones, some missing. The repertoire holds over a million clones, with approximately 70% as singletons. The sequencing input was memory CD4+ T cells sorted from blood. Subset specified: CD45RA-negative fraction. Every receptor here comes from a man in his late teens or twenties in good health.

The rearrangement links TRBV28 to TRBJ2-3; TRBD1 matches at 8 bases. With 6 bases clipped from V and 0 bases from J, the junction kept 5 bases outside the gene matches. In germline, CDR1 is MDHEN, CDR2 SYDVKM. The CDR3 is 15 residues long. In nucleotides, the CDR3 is TGTGCCAGCAGCCGGACAGGGAGGAGCACAGATACGCAGTATTTT. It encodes CASSRTGRSTDTQYF. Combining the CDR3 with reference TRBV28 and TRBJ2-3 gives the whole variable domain DVKVTQSSRYLVKRTGEKVFLECVQDMDHENMFWYRQDPGLGLRLIYFSYDVKMKEKGDIPEGYSVSREKKERFSLILESASTNQTSMYLCASSRTGRSTDTQYFGPGTRLTVL.

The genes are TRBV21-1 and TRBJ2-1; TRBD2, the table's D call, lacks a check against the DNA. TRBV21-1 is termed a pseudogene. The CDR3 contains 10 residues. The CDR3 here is CAGDYNEQFF. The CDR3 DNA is TGTGCCGGAGACTACAATGAGCAGTTCTTC.

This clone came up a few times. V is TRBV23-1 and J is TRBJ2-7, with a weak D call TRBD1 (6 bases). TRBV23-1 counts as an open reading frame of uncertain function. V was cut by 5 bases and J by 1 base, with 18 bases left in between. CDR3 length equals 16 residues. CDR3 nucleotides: TGCGCCAGCAGTACCCTCCAGACAGGTGTTTCCTACGAGCAGTACTTC. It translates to CASSTLQTGVSYEQYF.

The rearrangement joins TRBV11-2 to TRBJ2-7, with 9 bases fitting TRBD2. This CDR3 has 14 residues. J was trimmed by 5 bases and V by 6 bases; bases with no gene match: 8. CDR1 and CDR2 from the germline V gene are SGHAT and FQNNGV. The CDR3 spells CASSRWREGNEQYF. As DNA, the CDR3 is TGTGCCAGCAGTCGGTGGCGGGAGGGGAACGAGCAGTACTTC.

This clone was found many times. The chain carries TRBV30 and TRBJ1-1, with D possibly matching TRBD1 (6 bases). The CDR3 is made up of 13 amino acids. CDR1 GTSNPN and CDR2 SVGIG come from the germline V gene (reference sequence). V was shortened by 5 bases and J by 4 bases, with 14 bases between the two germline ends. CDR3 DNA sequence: TGTGCCTGGGACAGGCGGAGGGGCACTGAAGCTTTCTTT. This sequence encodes CAWDRRRGTEAFF.

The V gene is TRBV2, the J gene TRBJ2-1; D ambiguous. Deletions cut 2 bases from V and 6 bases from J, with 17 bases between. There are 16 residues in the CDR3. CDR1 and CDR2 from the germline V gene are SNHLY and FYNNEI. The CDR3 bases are TGTGCCAGCAGTGAAAGGTTGACTTCCCGAGCCAATGAGCAGTTCTTC. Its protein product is CASSERLTSRANEQFF.

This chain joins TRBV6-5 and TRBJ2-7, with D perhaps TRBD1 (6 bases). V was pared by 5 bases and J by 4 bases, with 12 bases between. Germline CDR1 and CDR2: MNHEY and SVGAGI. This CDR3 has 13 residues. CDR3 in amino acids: CASSVRTEYEQYF. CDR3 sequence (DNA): TGTGCCAGCAGTGTACGGACAGAATACGAGCAGTACTTC.

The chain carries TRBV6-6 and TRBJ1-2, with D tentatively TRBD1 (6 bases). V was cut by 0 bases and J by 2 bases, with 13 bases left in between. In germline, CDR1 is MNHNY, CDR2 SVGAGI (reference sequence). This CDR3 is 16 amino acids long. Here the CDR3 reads CASSYSTVQGNYGYTF. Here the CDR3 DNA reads TGTGCCAGCAGTTACTCGACAGTTCAGGGGAACTATGGCTACACCTTC.

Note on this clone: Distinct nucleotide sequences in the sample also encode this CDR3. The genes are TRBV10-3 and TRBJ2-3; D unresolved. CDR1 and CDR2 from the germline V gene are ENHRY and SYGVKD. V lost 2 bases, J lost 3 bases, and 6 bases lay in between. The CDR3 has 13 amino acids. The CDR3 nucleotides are TGTGCCATCAGTGAGGGGGTGACAGATACGCAGTATTTT. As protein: CAISEGVTDTQYF.

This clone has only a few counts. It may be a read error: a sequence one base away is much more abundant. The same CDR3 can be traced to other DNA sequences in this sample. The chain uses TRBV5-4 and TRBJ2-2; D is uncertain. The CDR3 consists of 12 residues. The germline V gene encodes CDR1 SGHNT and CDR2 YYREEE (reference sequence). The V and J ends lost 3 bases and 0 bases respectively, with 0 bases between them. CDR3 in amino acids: CASSSNTGELFF. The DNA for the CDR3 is TGTGCCAGCAGCTCGAACACCGGGGAGCTGTTTTTT. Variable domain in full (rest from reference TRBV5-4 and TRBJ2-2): ETGVTQSPTHLIKTRGQQVTLRCSSQSGHNTVSWYQQALGQGPQFIFQYYREEENGRGNFPPRFSGLQFPNYSSELNVNALELDDSALYLCASSSNTGELFFGEGSRLTVL.

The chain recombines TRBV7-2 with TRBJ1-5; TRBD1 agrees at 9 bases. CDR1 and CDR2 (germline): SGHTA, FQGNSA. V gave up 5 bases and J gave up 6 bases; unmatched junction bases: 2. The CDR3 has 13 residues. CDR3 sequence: CASSRDRVQPQHF. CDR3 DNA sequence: TGTGCCAGCAGCCGGGACAGGGTTCAGCCCCAGCATTTT. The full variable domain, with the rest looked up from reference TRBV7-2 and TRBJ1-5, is GAGVSQSPSNKVTEKGKDVELRCDPISGHTALYWYRQSLGQGLEFLIYFQGNSAPDKSGLPSDRFSAERTGGSVSTLTIQRTQQEDSAVYLCASSRDRVQPQHFGDGTRLSIL.

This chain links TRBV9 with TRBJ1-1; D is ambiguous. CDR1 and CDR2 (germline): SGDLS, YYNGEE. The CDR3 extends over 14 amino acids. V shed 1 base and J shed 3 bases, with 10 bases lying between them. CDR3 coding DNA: TGTGCCAGCAGCGTAACGATGTACGACACTGAAGCTTTCTTT. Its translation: CASSVTMYDTEAFF. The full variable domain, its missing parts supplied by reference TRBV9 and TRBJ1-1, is DSGVTQTPKHLITATGQRVTLRCSPRSGDLSVYWYQQSLDQGLQFLIQYYNGEERAKGNILERFSAQQFPDLHSELNLSSLELGDSALYFCASSVTMYDTEAFFGQGTRLTVV.

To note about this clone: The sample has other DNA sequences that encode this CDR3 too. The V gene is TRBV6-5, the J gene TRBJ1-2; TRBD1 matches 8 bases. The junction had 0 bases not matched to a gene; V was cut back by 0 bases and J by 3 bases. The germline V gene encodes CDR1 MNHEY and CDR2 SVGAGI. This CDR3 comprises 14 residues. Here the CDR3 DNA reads TGTGCCAGCAGTTACTCGGACAGGGACTATGGCTACACCTTC. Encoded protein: CASSYSDRDYGYTF.

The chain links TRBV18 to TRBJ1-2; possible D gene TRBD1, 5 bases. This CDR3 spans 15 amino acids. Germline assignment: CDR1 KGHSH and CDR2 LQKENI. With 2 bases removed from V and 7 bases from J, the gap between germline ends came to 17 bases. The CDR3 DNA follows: TGTGCCAGCTCACCAGTTACGGCCAGGGATGCTGGCTACACCTTC. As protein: CASSPVTARDAGYTF.

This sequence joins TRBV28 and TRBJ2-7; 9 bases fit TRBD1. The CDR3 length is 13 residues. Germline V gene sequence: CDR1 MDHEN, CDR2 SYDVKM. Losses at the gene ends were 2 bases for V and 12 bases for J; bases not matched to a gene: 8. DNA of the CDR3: TGTGCCAGCAGTTTAGGTTGGGACAGGGAACCGTACTTC. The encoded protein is CASSLGWDREPYF.

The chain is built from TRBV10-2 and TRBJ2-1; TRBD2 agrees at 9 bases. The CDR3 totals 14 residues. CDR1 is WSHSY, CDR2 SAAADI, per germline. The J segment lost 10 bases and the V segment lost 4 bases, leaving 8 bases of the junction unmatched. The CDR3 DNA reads TGCGCCAGCAGTGTCCCAGCGGGGGGCCAGGAGCAGTTCTTC. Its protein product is CASSVPAGGQEQFF.

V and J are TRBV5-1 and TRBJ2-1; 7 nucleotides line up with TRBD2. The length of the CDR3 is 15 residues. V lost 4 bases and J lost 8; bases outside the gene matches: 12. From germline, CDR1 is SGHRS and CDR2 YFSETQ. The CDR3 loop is CASSPAAGMMDEQFF. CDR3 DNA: TGCGCCAGCAGCCCTGCAGCGGGGATGATGGATGAGCAGTTCTTC.

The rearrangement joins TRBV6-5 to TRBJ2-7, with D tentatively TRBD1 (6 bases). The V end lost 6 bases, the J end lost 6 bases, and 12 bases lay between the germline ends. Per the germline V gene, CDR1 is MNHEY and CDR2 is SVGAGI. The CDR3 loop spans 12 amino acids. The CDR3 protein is CASRSQGTEQYF. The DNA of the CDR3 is TGTGCCAGCAGGTCCCAGGGGACCGAGCAGTACTTC.

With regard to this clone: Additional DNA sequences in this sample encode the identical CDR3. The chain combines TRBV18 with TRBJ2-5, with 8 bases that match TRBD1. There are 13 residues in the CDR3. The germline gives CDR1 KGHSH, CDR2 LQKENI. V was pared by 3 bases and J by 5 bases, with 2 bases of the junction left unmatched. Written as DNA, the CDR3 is TGTGCCAGCTCACCCCGACAGGGGGAGACCCAGTACTTC. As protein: CASSPRQGETQYF.

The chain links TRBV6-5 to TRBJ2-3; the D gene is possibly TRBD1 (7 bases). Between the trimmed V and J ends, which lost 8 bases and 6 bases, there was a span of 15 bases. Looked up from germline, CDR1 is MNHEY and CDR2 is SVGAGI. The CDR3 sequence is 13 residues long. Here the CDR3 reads CASQLTGRDTQYF. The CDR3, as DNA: TGTGCCAGCCAGCTGACAGGGAGGGATACGCAGTATTTT.

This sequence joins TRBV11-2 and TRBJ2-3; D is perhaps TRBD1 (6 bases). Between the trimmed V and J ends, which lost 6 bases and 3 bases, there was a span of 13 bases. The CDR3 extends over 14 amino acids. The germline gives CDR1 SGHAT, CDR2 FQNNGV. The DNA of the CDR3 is TGTGCCAGCAGGCCTAACAGGGAAACAGATACGCAGTATTTT. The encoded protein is CASRPNRETDTQYF.

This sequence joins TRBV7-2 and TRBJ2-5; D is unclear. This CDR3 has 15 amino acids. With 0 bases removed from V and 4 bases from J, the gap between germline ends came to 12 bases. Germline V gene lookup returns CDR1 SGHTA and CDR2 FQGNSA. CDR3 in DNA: TGTGCCAGCAGCTTAGCCCCTCCGCCTCGAGAGACCCAGTACTTC. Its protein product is CASSLAPPPRETQYF.

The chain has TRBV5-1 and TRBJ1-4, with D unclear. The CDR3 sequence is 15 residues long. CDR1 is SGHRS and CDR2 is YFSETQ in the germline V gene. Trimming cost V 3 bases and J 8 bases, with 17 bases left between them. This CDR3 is CASSWDDTNREKLFF. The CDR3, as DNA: TGCGCCAGCAGCTGGGATGACACCAATCGAGAAAAACTGTTTTTT.

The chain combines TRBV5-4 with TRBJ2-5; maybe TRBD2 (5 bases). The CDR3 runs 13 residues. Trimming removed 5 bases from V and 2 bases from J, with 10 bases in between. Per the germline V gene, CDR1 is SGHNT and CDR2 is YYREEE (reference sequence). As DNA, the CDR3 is TGTGCCAGCAGGTCAGGACTTCAAGAGACCCAGTACTTC. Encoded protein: CASRSGLQETQYF.